The rows below give T cell receptor beta chains drawn from one sample of a study of CD8+CD57+ T cells in acquired aplastic anemia. TCRdb independently ran MiXCR on the reads; one entry per CDR3 protein. The sample holds a few hundred thousand distinct CDR3 sequences, under 55% seen once. Sample: sorted CD4+, CD8+, or CD8+CD57+ T cells (not recorded which) from PBMCs. Source of these receptors: a human donor with aplastic anemia. CDR3s include the opening cysteine and the closing phenylalanine or tryptophan. Fields, in order: V gene, J gene, D gene, clone size, CDR3 DNA, CDR3 protein. A D gene is named only where the DNA matches it firmly. Not every row has a clone size; where given, it reads once, few, many or a size class.

>TRBV2|TRBJ2-7|TRBD1|.
TGTGCCAGTAGTCAACAGGGGAGCCTACAGTACTTC
CASSQQGSLQYF
>TRBV19|TRBJ1-5|.|.
TGTGCCAGTAGTCCCGAGGTGGGTCTCACGGATACGCAGCATTTT
CASSPEVGLTDTQHF
>TRBV5-1|TRBJ2-5|TRBD1|.
TGCGCCAGCAGACAATACAGGGGGGACCTGGGGACCCAGTACTTC
CASRQYRGDLGTQYF
>TRBV12-3/TRBV12-4|TRBJ2-1|TRBD2|.
TGTGCCAGCAGTTTACTAGCGGGCTCCTACAATGAGCAGTTCTTC
CASSLLAGSYNEQFF
>TRBV10-3|TRBJ1-1|.|.
TGTGCCATCAGTGACGGAAGGGAAGCTTTCTTT
CAISDGREAFF
>TRBV20-1|TRBJ1-1|TRBD1|many
TGCAGTGCTAGAATAGGACAGGCGAACACTGAAGCTTTCTTT
CSARIGQANTEAFF
>TRBV25-1|TRBJ2-1|.|few
TGTGCCAGCAGTGAATCGGGGAGGGGGCCTTACAATGAGCAGTTCTTC
CASSESGRGPYNEQFF
>TRBV5-1|TRBJ2-3|.|many
TGCGCCAGCAGCTTGTCAGTATTAGATACGCAGTATTTT
CASSLSVLDTQYF
>TRBV11-2|TRBJ2-7|TRBD1|many
TGTGCCAGCAGCTTCTCAGGACAGGGGGCGTCTGAGCAGTACTTC
CASSFSGQGASEQYF
>TRBV18|TRBJ1-2|.|.
TGTGCCAGCTCACCAAGGGACCGGGACTACAATAACTATGGCTACGCCTTC
CASSPRDRDYNNYGYAF
>TRBV29-1|TRBJ2-5|.|many
TGCAGCGTTGGGTCGACACAAGAGACCCAGTACTTC
CSVGSTQETQYF
>TRBV29-1|TRBJ1-2|TRBD1|.
TGCAGCGCCGGGGACAGGGAGGCTGGCTACACCTTC
CSAGDREAGYTF
>TRBV19|TRBJ1-6|TRBD1|many
TGTGCCAGTAGTATTTTGCAGGGGGCCCACTATAATTCACCCCTCCACTTT
CASSILQGAHYNSPLHF
>TRBV20-1|TRBJ2-3|TRBD2|.
TGCAGCGCAAGCGGGAGCCGCACAGATACGCAGTATTTT
CSASGSRTDTQYF
>TRBV20-1|TRBJ1-2|TRBD1|.
TGCAGTGCTAGAGGACAGGGGGCTGATGGCTACACCTTC
CSARGQGADGYTF
>TRBV20-1|TRBJ2-1|TRBD1|.
TGCAGTGCTCAGGGGGCCGACTACAATGAGCAGTTCTTC
CSAQGADYNEQFF